The 8 T cell receptor beta chains below come from one sample, sequenced in a study of CXCR3-negative and CXCR3-positive naive CD8 T cells. The TRB cDNA libraries were prepared by 5' RACE with UMI labels. Reprocessing the 5' RACE reads, TCRdb reports a single entry for every CDR3 protein and omits DNA. The sample totals tens of thousands of distinct CDR3 sequences. Material for sequencing was naive CXCR3- CD8+ T cells from blood. Subset defined: CD45RO-CCR7+CD27+CD95- naive CD8+ T cells lacking CXCR3 (TNR3-). Receptor source: a human donor in good health. Some clones in this sample may be carry-over from other donors' samples.

The rearrangement links TRBV9 to TRBJ1-1; there is no DNA to check the TCRdb D call of TRBD1. CDR1 SGDLS and CDR2 YYNGEE come from the germline V gene. The CDR3 has 17 residues. This CDR3 is CASSPWGDLSVGTEAFF.

The chain joins TRBV20-1 to TRBJ1-1; TCRdb gives TRBD1 as the D gene, but with no DNA this cannot be confirmed. CDR3 length: 13 residues. CDR1 and CDR2 (germline): DFQATT, SNEGSKA (reference sequence). The CDR3 loop reads CSAAGGGDTEAFF.

V and J are TRBV20-1 and TRBJ1-2; TCRdb reports TRBD1, a call that lacks DNA to check it against. The CDR3 length is 15 residues. Germline V gene lookup returns CDR1 DFQATT and CDR2 SNEGSKA (reference sequence). CDR3 protein: CSASPQGASGYGYTF.

This chain uses TRBV20-1 with TRBJ1-2; the D gene TCRdb calls, TRBD1, cannot be checked with no DNA. The CDR3 spans 13 residues. Germline-derived CDR1 and CDR2 are DFQATT and SNEGSKA (reference sequence). This CDR3 reads CSAPGPQIYGYTF.

V is TRBV29-1 and J is TRBJ2-7; TCRdb selects TRBD2, and the lack of DNA leaves this call unchecked. Germline values: CDR1 SQVTM, CDR2 ANQGSEA. This CDR3 contains 16 residues. This CDR3 is CSVYHATSGDPIEQYF.

According to its frequency, this clonotype is medium-sized (0.01 to 0.1%). The CDR3 reads CASSYAPREQYF. The chain uses TRBV7-9 and TRBJ2-7; no DNA is available, so the TRBD1 call from TCRdb remains unchecked. The CDR3 has 12 residues. CDR1 SEHNR and CDR2 FQNEAQ come from the germline V gene (reference sequence). The full variable domain, in which reference TRBV7-9 and TRBJ2-7 provide the parts outside the CDR3, is DTGVSQNPRHKITKRGQNVTFRCDPISEHNRLYWYRQTLGQGPEFLTYFQNEAQLEKSRLLSDRFSAERPKGSFSTLEIQRTEQGDSAMYLCASSYAPREQYFGPGTRLTVT.

This chain joins TRBV6-6 and TRBJ2-7; the D call from TCRdb, TRBD2, cannot be confirmed without DNA. The CDR3 is 18 amino acids. Germline CDR1 MNHNY, CDR2 SVGAGI (reference sequence). The CDR3 sequence is CASSYYPGGRASQDEQYF.

Here the CDR3 reads CSASGKNIQYF. The chain employs TRBV20-1 and TRBJ2-4. This CDR3 is 11 amino acids long. CDR1 DFQATT and CDR2 SNEGSKA come from the germline V gene (reference sequence).